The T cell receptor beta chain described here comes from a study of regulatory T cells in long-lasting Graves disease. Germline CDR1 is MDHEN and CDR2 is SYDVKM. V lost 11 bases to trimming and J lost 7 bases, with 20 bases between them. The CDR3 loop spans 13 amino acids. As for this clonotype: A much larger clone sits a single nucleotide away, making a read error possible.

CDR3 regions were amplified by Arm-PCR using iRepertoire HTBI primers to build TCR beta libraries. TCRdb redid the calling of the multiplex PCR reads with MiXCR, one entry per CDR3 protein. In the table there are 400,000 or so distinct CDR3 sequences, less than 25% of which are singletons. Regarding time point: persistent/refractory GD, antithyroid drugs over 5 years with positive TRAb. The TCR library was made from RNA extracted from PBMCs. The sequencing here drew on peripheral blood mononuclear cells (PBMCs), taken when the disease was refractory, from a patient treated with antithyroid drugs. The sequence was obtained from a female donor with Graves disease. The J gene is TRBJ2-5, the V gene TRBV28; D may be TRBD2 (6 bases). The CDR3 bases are TGTGCCGGAGCCACCGGGACTGTTAGGACCCAGTACTTC. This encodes CAGATGTVRTQYF.